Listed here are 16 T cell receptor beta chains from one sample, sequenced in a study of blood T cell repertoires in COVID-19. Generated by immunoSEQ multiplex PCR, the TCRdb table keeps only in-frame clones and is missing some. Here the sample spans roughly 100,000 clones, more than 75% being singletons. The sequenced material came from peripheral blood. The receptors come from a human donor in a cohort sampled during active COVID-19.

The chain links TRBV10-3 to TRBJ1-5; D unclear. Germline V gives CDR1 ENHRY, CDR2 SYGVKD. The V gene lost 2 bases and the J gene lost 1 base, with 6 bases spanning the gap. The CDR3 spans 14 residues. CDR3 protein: CAISEGKSNQPQHF. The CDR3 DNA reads TGTGCCATCAGTGAGGGCAAAAGCAATCAGCCCCAGCATTTT.

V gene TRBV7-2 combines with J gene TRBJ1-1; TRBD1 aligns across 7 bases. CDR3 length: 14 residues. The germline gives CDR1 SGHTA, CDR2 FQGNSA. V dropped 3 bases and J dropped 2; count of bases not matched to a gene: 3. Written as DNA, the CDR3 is TGTGCCAGCAGCTTGGGACAGCGAAACACTGAAGCTTTCTTT. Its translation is CASSLGQRNTEAFF.

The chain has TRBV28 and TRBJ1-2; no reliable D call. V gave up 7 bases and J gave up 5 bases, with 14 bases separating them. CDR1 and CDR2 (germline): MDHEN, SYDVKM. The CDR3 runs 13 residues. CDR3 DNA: TGTGCCAGCAACCCACACAGTGTATATGGCTACACCTTC. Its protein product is CASNPHSVYGYTF.

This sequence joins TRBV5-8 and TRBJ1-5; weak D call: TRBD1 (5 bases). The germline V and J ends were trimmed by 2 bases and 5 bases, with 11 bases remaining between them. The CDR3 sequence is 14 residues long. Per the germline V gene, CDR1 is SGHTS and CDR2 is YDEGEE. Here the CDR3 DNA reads TGTGCCAGCAGCTTCAGACGGGGGGATCAGCCCCAGCATTTT. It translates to CASSFRRGDQPQHF.

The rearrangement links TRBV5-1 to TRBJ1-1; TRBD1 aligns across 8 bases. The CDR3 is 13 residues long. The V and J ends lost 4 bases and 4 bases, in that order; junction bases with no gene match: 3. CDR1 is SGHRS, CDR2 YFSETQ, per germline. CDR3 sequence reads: CASSPDRGTEAFF. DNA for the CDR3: TGCGCCAGCAGCCCAGACAGGGGCACTGAAGCTTTCTTT.

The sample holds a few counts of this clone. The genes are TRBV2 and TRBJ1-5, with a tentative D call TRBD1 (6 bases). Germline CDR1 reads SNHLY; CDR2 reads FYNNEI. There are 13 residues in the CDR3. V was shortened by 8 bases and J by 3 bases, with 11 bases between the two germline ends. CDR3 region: CASCRDTNQPQHF. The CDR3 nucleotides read TGTGCCAGCTGCCGGGACACCAATCAGCCCCAGCATTTT.

CDR3 sequence (DNA): TGTGCCAGCGCCCAGCAGGCGGGCGGCCTCGTTAATTCACCCCTCCACTTT. As protein: CASAQQAGGLVNSPLHF. J is TRBJ1-6 and V is TRBV7-8; no clear D. Germline assignment: CDR1 SGHVS and CDR2 FQNEAQ. The CDR3 is 17 amino acids. Trimming cost V 8 bases and J 6 bases, with 23 bases left between them.

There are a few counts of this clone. CDR3 DNA sequence: TGTGCCAGCAGCTTGAGGAGCCCCGACCCCTATGGCTACACCTTC. It translates to CASSLRSPDPYGYTF. The rearrangement links TRBV5-4 to TRBJ1-2; D uncertain. Germline-derived CDR1 and CDR2 are SGHNT and YYREEE (reference sequence). The germline V and J ends were trimmed by 1 base and 4 bases, with 14 bases remaining between them. The CDR3 loop spans 15 amino acids.

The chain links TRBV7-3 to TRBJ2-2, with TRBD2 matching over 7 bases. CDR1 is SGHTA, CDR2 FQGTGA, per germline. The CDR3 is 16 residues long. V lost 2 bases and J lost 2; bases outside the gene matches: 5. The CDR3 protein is CASSLQASGNTGELFF. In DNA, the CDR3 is TGTGCCAGCAGCTTACAAGCTAGCGGAAACACCGGGGAGCTGTTTTTT.

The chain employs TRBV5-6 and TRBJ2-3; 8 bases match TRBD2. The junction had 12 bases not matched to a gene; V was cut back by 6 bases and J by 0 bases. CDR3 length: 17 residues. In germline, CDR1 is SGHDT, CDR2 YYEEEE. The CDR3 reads CASTMVKRGPSTDTQYF. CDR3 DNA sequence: TGTGCCAGCACTATGGTCAAGCGGGGGCCTAGCACAGATACGCAGTATTTT.

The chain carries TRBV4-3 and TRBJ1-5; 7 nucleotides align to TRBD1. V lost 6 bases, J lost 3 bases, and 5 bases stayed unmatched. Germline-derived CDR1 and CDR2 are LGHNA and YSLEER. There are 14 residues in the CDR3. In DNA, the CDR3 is TGCGCCAGCAGACCAGACAGGGACAATCAGCCCCAGCATTTT. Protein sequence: CASRPDRDNQPQHF.

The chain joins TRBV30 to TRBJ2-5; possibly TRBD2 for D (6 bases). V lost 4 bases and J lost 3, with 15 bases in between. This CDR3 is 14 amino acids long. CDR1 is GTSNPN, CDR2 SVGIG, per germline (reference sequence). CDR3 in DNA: TGTGCCTGGACGATAAGGCGCGGGGAAGAGACCCAGTACTTC. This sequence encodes CAWTIRRGEETQYF. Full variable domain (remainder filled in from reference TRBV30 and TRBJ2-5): SQTIHQWPATLVQPVGSPLSLECTVEGTSNPNLYWYRQAAGRGLQLLFYSVGIGQISSEVPQNLSASRPQDRQFILSSKKLLLSDSGFYLCAWTIRRGEETQYFGPGTRLLVL.

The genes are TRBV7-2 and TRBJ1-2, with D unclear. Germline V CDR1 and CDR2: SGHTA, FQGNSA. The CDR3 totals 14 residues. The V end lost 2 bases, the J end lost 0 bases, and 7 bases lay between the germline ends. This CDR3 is CASSLTRANYGYTF. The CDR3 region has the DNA TGTGCCAGCAGCTTAACACGGGCTAACTATGGCTACACCTTC. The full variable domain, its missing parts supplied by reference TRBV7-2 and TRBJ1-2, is GAGVSQSPSNKVTEKGKDVELRCDPISGHTALYWYRQSLGQGLEFLIYFQGNSAPDKSGLPSDRFSAERTGGSVSTLTIQRTQQEDSAVYLCASSLTRANYGYTFGSGTRLTVV.

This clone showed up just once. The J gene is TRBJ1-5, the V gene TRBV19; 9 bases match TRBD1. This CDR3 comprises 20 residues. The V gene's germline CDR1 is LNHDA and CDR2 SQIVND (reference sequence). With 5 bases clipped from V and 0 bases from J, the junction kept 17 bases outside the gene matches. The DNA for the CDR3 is TGTGCCAGTAGTTCGCGATGGCGGGACAGGGCCGAACATAGCAATCAGCCCCAGCATTTT. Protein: CASSSRWRDRAEHSNQPQHF. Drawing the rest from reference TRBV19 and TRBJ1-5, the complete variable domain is DGGITQSPKYLFRKEGQNVTLSCEQNLNHDAMYWYRQDPGQGLRLIYYSQIVNDFQKGDIAEGYSVSREKKESFPLTVTSAQKNPTAFYLCASSSRWRDRAEHSNQPQHFGDGTRLSIL.

The CDR3, as DNA: TGTGCCAGCAGTCCAAACCCTGGGGACAGCTCCTACGAGCAGTACTTC. This gives the protein CASSPNPGDSSYEQYF. This chain connects TRBV27 to TRBJ2-7; 7 positions match TRBD1. V was clipped by 5 bases and J by 0 bases; unmatched bases: 10. The germline gives CDR1 MNHEY, CDR2 SMNVEV (reference sequence). The CDR3 length is 16 residues.

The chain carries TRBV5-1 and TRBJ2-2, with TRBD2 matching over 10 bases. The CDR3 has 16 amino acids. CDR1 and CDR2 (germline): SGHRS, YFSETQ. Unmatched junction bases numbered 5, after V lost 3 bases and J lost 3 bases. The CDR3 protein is CASSYLAGEDTGELFF. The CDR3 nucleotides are TGCGCCAGCAGCTACCTAGCGGGAGAAGACACCGGGGAGCTGTTTTTT. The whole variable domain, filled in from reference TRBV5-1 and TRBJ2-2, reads KAGVTQTPRYLIKTRGQQVTLSCSPISGHRSVSWYQQTPGQGLQFLFEYFSETQRNKGNFPGRFSGRQFSNSRSEMNVSTLELGDSALYLCASSYLAGEDTGELFFGEGSRLTVL.